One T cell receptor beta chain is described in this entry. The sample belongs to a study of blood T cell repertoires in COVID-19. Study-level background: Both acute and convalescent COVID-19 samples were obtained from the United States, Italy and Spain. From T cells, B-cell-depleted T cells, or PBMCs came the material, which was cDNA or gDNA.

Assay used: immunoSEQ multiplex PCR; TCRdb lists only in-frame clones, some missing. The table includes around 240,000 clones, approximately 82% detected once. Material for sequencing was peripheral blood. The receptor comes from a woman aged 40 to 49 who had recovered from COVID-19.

CDR3 nucleotide sequence: TGTGCCAGCAGCGACGGAGAGAACACTGAAGCTTTCTTT. Amino acids: CASSDGENTEAFF. The chain joins TRBV7-3 to TRBJ1-1; D gene unclear. CDR1 is SGHTA, CDR2 FQGTGA, per germline. Trimming left V 5 bases short and J 1 base short, with 8 bases between. There are 13 residues in the CDR3. The full variable domain, rest sourced from reference TRBV7-3 and TRBJ1-1, is GAGVSQTPSNKVTEKGKYVELRCDPISGHTALYWYRQSLGQGPEFLIYFQGTGAADDSGLPNDRFFAVRPEGSVSTLKIQRTERGDSAVYLCASSDGENTEAFFGQGTRLTVV.